The 27 T cell receptor beta chains in this list originate from one sample, sequenced in a study of graft-versus-host responses after intestinal transplantation. Generated by immunoSEQ multiplex PCR, the TCRdb table keeps only in-frame clones and is missing some. The sample carries approximately 50,000 clones, 70% to 90% recorded once. Sequenced material: PBMCs, taken 26 days after transplant. The receptor source for this set is a human patient who received an intestinal transplant, so some T cells may come from the graft donor.

For this clone: The same CDR3 arises from other DNA sequences in this sample as well. The CDR3 DNA follows: TGTGCCAGCAGCCCAACGGGGTATGGCTACACCTTC. It translates to CASSPTGYGYTF. The chain employs TRBV14 and TRBJ1-2, with D unresolved. Trimming removed 4 bases at V and 5 bases at J, with 8 bases between. The CDR3 is made up of 12 amino acids. CDR1 and CDR2 from the germline V gene are SGHDN and FVKESK.

The chain uses TRBV6-1 and TRBJ2-2; perhaps TRBD1 as D (6 bases). The CDR3 has 15 residues. V gave up 4 bases and J gave up 1 base, with 10 bases separating them. Germline CDR1 and CDR2: MNHNS and SASEGT. CDR3: CASSAGQLNTGELFF. The CDR3 DNA sequence: TGTGCCAGCAGTGCCGGACAGTTGAACACCGGGGAGCTGTTTTTT.

In this sample, this clone turned up a few times. CDR3 region: CASSPTTGYSNQPQHF. The CDR3 DNA reads TGTGCCAGCTCACCAACAACAGGCTATAGCAATCAGCCCCAGCATTTT. The chain recombines TRBV18 with TRBJ1-5; weak D call: TRBD1 (5 bases). This CDR3 spans 16 amino acids. The germline gives CDR1 KGHSH, CDR2 LQKENI. The V and J ends lost 2 bases and 0 bases respectively, with 11 bases between them.

The chain carries TRBV7-8 and TRBJ2-5; D unclear. CDR3 length: 13 amino acids. In germline, CDR1 is SGHVS, CDR2 FQNEAQ. Trimming stripped 1 base from V and 1 base from J, with 4 bases between. The CDR3 reads CASSLGSQETQYF. The CDR3 DNA is TGTGCCAGCAGCTTAGGCAGCCAAGAGACCCAGTACTTC.

V and J are TRBV10-3 and TRBJ1-1; D gene unclear. CDR1 and CDR2 (germline): ENHRY, SYGVKD. V lost 6 bases to trimming and J lost 6 bases, with 14 bases between them. The length of the CDR3 is 13 residues. The CDR3 loop reads CAIRAASSPEAFF. The CDR3 DNA is TGTGCCATCAGGGCCGCTTCCTCCCCTGAAGCTTTCTTT.

The chain uses TRBV5-6 and TRBJ1-5; D gene ambiguous. Germline CDR1 SGHDT, CDR2 YYEEEE. The CDR3 runs to 14 residues. The V and J ends lost 1 base and 2 bases respectively, with 7 bases between them. The CDR3 sequence is CASSLRQGNQPQHF. The CDR3 region has the DNA TGTGCCAGCAGCTTGAGGCAGGGCAATCAGCCCCAGCATTTT.

This chain links TRBV5-1 with TRBJ1-1, with 7 bases identical to TRBD1. The CDR3 contains 16 residues. Germline CDR1 SGHRS, CDR2 YFSETQ. The V segment lost 3 bases and the J segment 1 base; nucleotides outside the gene matches: 9. The CDR3 coding sequence is TGCGCCAGCAGCTCCTTCCCGGGACAGCAGAACACTGAAGCTTTCTTT. It is translated as CASSSFPGQQNTEAFF.

This sequence joins TRBV4-1 and TRBJ2-3, with a tentative D call TRBD2 (5 bases). V lost 2 bases, J lost 3 bases, and 9 bases lay in between. From germline, CDR1 is MGHRA and CDR2 YSYEKL. The CDR3 spans 14 residues. CDR3 sequence reads: CASSQQAVTDTQYF. The DNA for the CDR3 is TGCGCCAGCAGCCAACAAGCGGTAACAGATACGCAGTATTTT.

The genes are TRBV5-8 and TRBJ1-6, with D hard to call. With 3 bases removed from V and 7 bases from J, the gap between germline ends came to 8 bases. The germline V gene encodes CDR1 SGHTS and CDR2 YDEGEE. This CDR3 comprises 13 residues. CDR3 sequence (DNA): TGTGCCAGCAGCTATGGGCCAAATTCACCCCTCCACTTT. Translated: CASSYGPNSPLHF.

This clone was observed once. The gene calls are TRBV27 and TRBJ1-1, with 9 bases aligning to TRBD1. From germline, CDR1 is MNHEY and CDR2 SMNVEV (reference sequence). The CDR3 spans 13 residues. With V trimmed by 5 bases and J by 3 bases, 1 base remained unmatched. Here the CDR3 reads CASSRTGDTEAFF. For the CDR3, the DNA is TGTGCCAGCAGTAGGACAGGGGACACTGAAGCTTTCTTT.

The chain has TRBV19 and TRBJ1-2; 8 bases fit TRBD1. After removal of 0 bases from V and 5 bases from J, the junction contained 11 bases not matched to a gene. Looked up from germline, CDR1 is LNHDA and CDR2 is SQIVND (reference sequence). The CDR3 consists of 17 residues. CDR3 DNA sequence: TGTGCCAGTAGTATAGACGGCTCGGACAGGGTGGGATATGGCTACACCTTC. Its protein product is CASSIDGSDRVGYGYTF.

The CDR3 is CASSPQTGNGNQPQHF. For the CDR3, the DNA is TGTGCCAGCAGTCCACAGACAGGGAATGGCAATCAGCCCCAGCATTTT. The V and J genes are TRBV28 and TRBJ1-5; 7 nucleotides line up with TRBD1. The CDR3 has 16 residues. Germline V gene data show CDR1 as MDHEN and CDR2 as SYDVKM. The trim removed 5 bases at V and 2 bases at J, leaving 9 bases unmatched.

The genes are TRBV5-6 and TRBJ2-2, with D unresolved. The CDR3 length is 13 residues. V was shortened by 4 bases and J by 2 bases, with 6 bases between the two germline ends. Per the germline V gene, CDR1 is SGHDT and CDR2 is YYEEEE. The CDR3 loop reads CASSHTNTGELFF. CDR3 in DNA: TGTGCCAGCAGCCATACAAACACCGGGGAGCTGTTTTTT.

V and J are TRBV2 and TRBJ1-6, with D possibly being TRBD1 (6 bases). The CDR3 loop spans 19 amino acids. Germline V gene sequence: CDR1 SNHLY, CDR2 FYNNEI. Trimming stripped 5 bases from V and 0 bases from J, with 20 bases between. This chain's CDR3 is CASSLYRDPNSSYNSPLHF. The CDR3 nucleotides are TGTGCCAGCAGTCTGTACAGGGACCCAAACAGCTCCTATAATTCACCCCTCCACTTT.

The chain is built from TRBV7-3 and TRBJ2-3; D uncertain. CDR1 is SGHTA, CDR2 FQGTGA, per germline. Trimming pared 3 bases from V and 1 base from J, leaving 8 bases between. This CDR3 spans 14 amino acids. DNA for the CDR3: TGTGCCAGCAGCTTTAGTTCGGGCACAGATACGCAGTATTTT. Its protein is CASSFSSGTDTQYF.

The chain employs TRBV2 and TRBJ2-7; TRBD1 aligns across 7 bases. The trim removed 7 bases at V and 1 base at J, leaving 10 bases unmatched. Germline-derived CDR1 and CDR2 are SNHLY and FYNNEI. The CDR3 contains 15 residues. The CDR3 DNA is TGTGCCAGCATTGCTTCCGGGACAGCTTCCTACGAGCAGTACTTC. Protein: CASIASGTASYEQYF.

The genes are TRBV4-1 and TRBJ1-1; D might be TRBD1 (5 bases). The CDR3 sequence is 14 residues long. V was shortened by 0 bases and J by 4 bases, with 9 bases between the two germline ends. Germline V gene sequence: CDR1 MGHRA, CDR2 YSYEKL. This CDR3 is CASSQDQGFTEAFF. CDR3 DNA sequence: TGCGCCAGCAGCCAAGATCAGGGTTTCACTGAAGCTTTCTTT.

The chain has TRBV28 and TRBJ2-7; perhaps TRBD1 as D (6 bases). Germline lookup yields CDR1 MDHEN and CDR2 SYDVKM. This CDR3 is built from 12 residues. The V and J ends lost 4 bases and 7 bases respectively, with 11 bases between them. The CDR3 protein is CASSWTVQEQYF. DNA of the CDR3: TGTGCCAGCAGTTGGACAGTTCAGGAGCAGTACTTC. Drawing the rest from reference TRBV28 and TRBJ2-7, the complete variable domain is DVKVTQSSRYLVKRTGEKVFLECVQDMDHENMFWYRQDPGLGLRLIYFSYDVKMKEKGDIPEGYSVSREKKERFSLILESASTNQTSMYLCASSWTVQEQYFGPGTRLTVT.

This clone was recorded once. The V and J genes are TRBV9 and TRBJ2-1; tentatively, D is TRBD2 (6 bases). Germline V CDR1 and CDR2: SGDLS, YYNGEE. V was trimmed by 4 bases and J by 3 bases, leaving 17 bases between them. The CDR3 spans 16 residues. CDR3 region: CASSPPTRENYNEQFF. Written as DNA, the CDR3 is TGTGCCAGCAGCCCCCCGACTAGGGAGAACTACAATGAGCAGTTCTTC. The full variable domain, with the rest looked up from reference TRBV9 and TRBJ2-1, is DSGVTQTPKHLITATGQRVTLRCSPRSGDLSVYWYQQSLDQGLQFLIQYYNGEERAKGNILERFSAQQFPDLHSELNLSSLELGDSALYFCASSPPTRENYNEQFFGPGTRLTVL.

The chain uses TRBV7-9 and TRBJ2-7; 10 bases fit TRBD1. CDR1 and CDR2 (germline): SEHNR, FQNEAQ (reference sequence). V was pared by 5 bases and J by 6 bases, with 10 bases of the junction left unmatched. The CDR3 spans 15 residues. CDR3 DNA sequence: TGTGCCAGCAGCCCCCCAGACAGGGGGCCAGGCGAGCAGTACTTC. Translated: CASSPPDRGPGEQYF.

The chain has TRBV15 and TRBJ1-5, with D possibly being TRBD1 (5 bases). The CDR3 is made up of 14 amino acids. V lost 5 bases and J lost 5, with 13 bases in between. Germline CDR1 and CDR2: LNHNV and YYDKDF (reference sequence). This chain's CDR3 is CATSASGWYQPQHF. The DNA of the CDR3 is TGTGCCACCAGCGCGTCAGGGTGGTATCAGCCCCAGCATTTT.

The gene calls are TRBV5-1 and TRBJ1-6, with a weak D call TRBD1 (6 bases). V was clipped by 0 bases and J by 9 bases, with 16 bases between them. This CDR3 contains 16 residues. Germline CDR1 and CDR2: SGHRS and YFSETQ. The CDR3 here is CASSLVERQAGSPLHF. The CDR3 nucleotides are TGCGCCAGCAGCTTGGTCGAGCGACAGGCGGGTTCACCCCTCCACTTT.

The V and J genes are TRBV28 and TRBJ2-7, with 9 bases identical to TRBD2. The CDR3 is 15 residues long. The V and J ends lost 3 bases and 2 bases, in that order; junction bases with no gene match: 5. The germline V gene has CDR1 MDHEN and CDR2 SYDVKM. DNA for the CDR3: TGTGCCAGCAGTTTCGGTAGCGGGAGCGCCTACGAGCAGTACTTC. Protein: CASSFGSGSAYEQYF.

The chain combines TRBV10-3 with TRBJ1-1; 7 bases map to TRBD1. The CDR3 sequence is 14 residues long. With 8 bases clipped from V and 0 bases from J, the junction kept 6 bases outside the gene matches. Germline V CDR1 and CDR2: ENHRY, SYGVKD. The CDR3 region has the DNA TGTGCCATCGTGGGACAGCACATGAACACTGAAGCTTTCTTT. Translation gives CAIVGQHMNTEAFF.

The chain couples TRBV27 to TRBJ2-2; tentatively, D is TRBD2 (6 bases). The V end was cut by 4 bases, the J end by 0 bases, with 12 bases between. There are 16 residues in the CDR3. Germline-derived CDR1 and CDR2 are MNHEY and SMNVEV (reference sequence). CDR3 in amino acids: CASSSTGLANTGELFF. DNA of the CDR3: TGTGCCAGCAGTTCGACGGGACTCGCGAACACCGGGGAGCTGTTTTTT.

V is TRBV28 and J is TRBJ1-2; the D is unclear. Germline V CDR1 and CDR2: MDHEN, SYDVKM. V lost 1 base to trimming and J lost 8 bases, with 8 bases between them. The CDR3 loop spans 12 amino acids. The CDR3 loop reads CASSLSTEGYTF. The CDR3 DNA reads TGTGCCAGCAGTTTATCAACGGAGGGCTACACCTTC.

The rearrangement uses TRBV28 and TRBJ2-5; the match to TRBD1 covers 8 bases. Germline V CDR1 and CDR2: MDHEN, SYDVKM. This CDR3 is built from 14 residues. J lost 4 bases, V lost 5 bases, and 6 bases had no gene match. In DNA form, the CDR3 reads TGTGCCAGCAGTCCGGACAGGGAGGTAGAGACCCAGTACTTC. The encoded protein is CASSPDREVETQYF.